This TCR beta chain comes out of a study of T cells in Graves' hyperthyroidism and ophthalmopathy. This clonotype was seen ten or more times. After removal of 6 bases from V and 5 bases from J, the junction contained 8 bases not matched to a gene. This CDR3 is built from 15 residues. Amplified regions were TCR beta CDR3 sequences from RNA transcripts. The HTBI set primed first-round TCR CDR3 RT-PCR. TCRdb passed the multiplex PCR reads through MiXCR, listing each CDR3 protein once. Of more than 300,000 distinct CDR3 sequences listed, approximately 15% are singletons. The sequenced material came from blood. The chain joins TRBV12-3 or TRBV12-4 to TRBJ1-4; 8 bases align to TRBD1. This TCR derives from a woman in her 30s with Graves' hyperthyroidism. Here the CDR3 DNA reads TGTGCCAGCAGACTCGACAGGGGCCTAAATGAAAAACTGTTTTTT. As protein: CASRLDRGLNEKLFF.